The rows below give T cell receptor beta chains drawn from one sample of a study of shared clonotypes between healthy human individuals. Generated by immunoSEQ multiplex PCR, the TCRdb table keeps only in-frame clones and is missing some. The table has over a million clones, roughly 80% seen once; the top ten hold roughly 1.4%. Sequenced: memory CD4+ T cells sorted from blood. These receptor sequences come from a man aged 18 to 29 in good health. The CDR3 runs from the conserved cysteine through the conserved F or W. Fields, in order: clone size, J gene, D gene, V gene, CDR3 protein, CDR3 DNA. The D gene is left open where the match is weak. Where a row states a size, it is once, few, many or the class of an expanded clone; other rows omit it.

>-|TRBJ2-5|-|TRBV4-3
CASSQTFMGETQYF
TGCGCCAGCAGCCAAACGTTCATGGGGGAGACCCAGTACTTC
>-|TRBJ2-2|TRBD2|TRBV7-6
CASRLRTSGGPTGELFF
TGTGCCAGCAGACTAAGGACTAGCGGGGGACCAACCGGGGAGCTGTTTTTT
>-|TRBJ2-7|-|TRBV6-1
CASSEWVGVREQYF
TGTGCCAGCAGTGAATGGGTTGGCGTTCGCGAGCAGTACTTC
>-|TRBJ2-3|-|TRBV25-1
CASSGTGLRTQYF
TGTGCCAGCAGTGGGACTGGGCTCCGTACGCAGTATTTT
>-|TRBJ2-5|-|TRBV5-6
CASSLGGQETQYF
TGTGCCAGCAGCTTGGGCGGTCAAGAGACCCAGTACTTC
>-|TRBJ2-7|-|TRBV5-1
CASSPGDPPYEQYF
TGCGCCAGCAGCCCCGGAGACCCGCCCTACGAGCAGTACTTC
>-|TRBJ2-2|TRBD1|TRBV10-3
CAIDRGDTGELFF
TGTGCCATCGACAGGGGAGACACCGGGGAGCTGTTTTTT
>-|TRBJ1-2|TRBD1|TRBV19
CASSGGQVYGYTF
TGTGCCAGTAGTGGAGGACAGGTCTATGGCTACACCTTC
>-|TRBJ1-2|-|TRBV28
CASSKLRRPGGYTF
TGTGCCAGCAGTAAACTTCGCAGGCCAGGAGGCTACACCTTC
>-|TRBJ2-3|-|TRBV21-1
CASSTPLAEITDTQYF
TGTGCCAGCAGCACGCCCTTAGCGGAGATCACAGATACGCAGTATTTT
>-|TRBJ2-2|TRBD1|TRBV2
CASARGLGELFF
TGTGCCAGCGCCAGGGGGCTCGGGGAGCTGTTTTTT
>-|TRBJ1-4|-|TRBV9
CASSVEGRQNEKLFF
TGTGCCAGCAGCGTAGAAGGACGCCAGAATGAAAAACTGTTTTTT
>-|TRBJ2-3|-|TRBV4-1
CASSLQRGPDTQYF
TGCGCCAGCAGCCTACAGCGAGGCCCAGATACGCAGTATTTT
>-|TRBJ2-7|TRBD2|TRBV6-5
CASGRLAVSSYEQYF
TGTGCCAGCGGAAGACTAGCGGTGAGCTCCTACGAGCAGTACTTC
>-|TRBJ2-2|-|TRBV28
CASSSGQIGAGELFF
TGTGCCAGCAGCTCCGGACAGATAGGGGCCGGGGAGCTGTTTTTT
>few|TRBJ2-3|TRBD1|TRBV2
CASSVQGSLADTQYF
TGTGCCAGCAGTGTACAGGGGAGTTTGGCAGATACGCAGTATTTT